This T cell receptor (beta chain) was sequenced in a study of blood T cells in healthy people across ages. This clonotype was found once. Antigen: not known. It was with a sample-barcoded 5' primer and a J-beta primer mix that a second PCR of about 6 to 12 cycles was run. A template-switch adaptor containing 12 random nucleotides labeled each cDNA molecule. From the 5' RACE reads, TCRdb called clonotypes with MiXCR, one entry per CDR3 protein. The sample comprises 850,000 to 1,300,000 distinct CDR3 sequences, under 55% of which are singletons, and under 20% rests with the top ten. The V gene lost 2 bases and the J gene lost 5 bases, with 19 bases spanning the gap. This CDR3 is 17 amino acids long. The germline V gene has CDR1 LGHNA and CDR2 YNFKEQ. Findings and limits, study-wide: Naive and antigen-experienced cells were not separated, limiting conclusive comparison.

Those donating, healthy Caucasian individuals from Russia, were aged about 6 to 100. Each sample provided at least 5 micrograms of extracted total RNA. The V and J genes are TRBV4-2 and TRBJ2-1, with a weak D call TRBD2 (5 bases). This TCR derives from a woman aged 60-70 years in good health. The sequencing sample was made of blood. Written as DNA, the CDR3 is TGTGCCAGCAGCCAACCAACCCTAGCATACGGCGACAATGAGCAGTTCTTC. Protein sequence: CASSQPTLAYGDNEQFF.